This is a list of T cell receptor beta chains from one sample in a study of identifying expanded T cells in peripheral blood. Repertoires were generated with immunoSEQ multiplex PCR, while TCRdb's copy carries only in-frame clones and drops some. The table shows roughly 96,000 clones, with roughly 90% occurring only once. Sequenced input: blood. The receptors were gathered from a person aged 18 to 70 in good health. The CDR3 runs from the conserved cysteine through the conserved F or W. Fields, in order: V gene, J gene, clone size, D gene, CDR3 DNA, CDR3 protein. The D gene is left open where the match is weak. Size is stated for part of the rows, as once, few or many counts, or as a class when the clone is expanded.

v_gene: TRBV5-4
j_gene: TRBJ2-5
abundance: .
d_gene: TRBD1
CDR3nt: TGTGCCAGCAGCTCGGGGACAGGGGGCCACCAAGAGACCCAGTACTTC
CDR3aa: CASSSGTGGHQETQYF

v_gene: TRBV12-5
j_gene: TRBJ1-1
abundance: .
d_gene: .
CDR3nt: TGTGCTAGTGGGCAGGGGACTGCTGAAGCTTTCTTT
CDR3aa: CASGQGTAEAFF

v_gene: TRBV4-2
j_gene: TRBJ1-4
abundance: once
d_gene: .
CDR3nt: TGTGCCAGCAGCCAAGCTAGCGGACGAGAAAAACTGTTTTTT
CDR3aa: CASSQASGREKLFF

v_gene: TRBV4-2
j_gene: TRBJ1-1
abundance: .
d_gene: TRBD1
CDR3nt: TGTGCCAGCAGCCTTCGGACAGGGAGGGTGAACACTGAAGCTTTCTTT
CDR3aa: CASSLRTGRVNTEAFF

v_gene: TRBV9
j_gene: TRBJ1-1
abundance: once
d_gene: TRBD1
CDR3nt: TGTGCCAGCAGCCCCGACAGGGGGACGGGGAACACTGAAGCTTTCTTT
CDR3aa: CASSPDRGTGNTEAFF

v_gene: TRBV7-8
j_gene: TRBJ2-5
abundance: .
d_gene: TRBD2
CDR3nt: TGTGCCAGCAGCCCTGGGTCGGGACTACCCCAGTACTTC
CDR3aa: CASSPGSGLPQYF

v_gene: TRBV19
j_gene: TRBJ1-1
abundance: .
d_gene: .
CDR3nt: TGTGCCAGTAGTAACAGGAACACTGAAGCTTTCTTT
CDR3aa: CASSNRNTEAFF

v_gene: TRBV7-6
j_gene: TRBJ2-7
abundance: .
d_gene: TRBD1
CDR3nt: TGTGCCAGCAGCAAAAACAGGGGCGAGCAGTACTTC
CDR3aa: CASSKNRGEQYF

v_gene: TRBV6-5
j_gene: TRBJ2-7
abundance: .
d_gene: TRBD1
CDR3nt: TGTGCCAGCAGTTACTCGGGACAGGGTTGGGACGAGCAGTACTTC
CDR3aa: CASSYSGQGWDEQYF

v_gene: TRBV15
j_gene: TRBJ1-3
abundance: .
d_gene: TRBD1
CDR3nt: TGTGCCACCAGCGGGAAACGACAGGGCTCGGGAAACACCATATATTTT
CDR3aa: CATSGKRQGSGNTIYF

v_gene: TRBV10-2
j_gene: TRBJ2-5
abundance: .
d_gene: TRBD1
CDR3nt: TGCGCCAGCAGTGTAAGGGGGCGAGAGACCCAGTACTTC
CDR3aa: CASSVRGRETQYF

v_gene: TRBV5-1
j_gene: TRBJ1-2
abundance: .
d_gene: TRBD1
CDR3nt: TGCGCCAGCAGCTTGGATTATGTCCAGGGGGGATTTAATGGCTACACCTTC
CDR3aa: CASSLDYVQGGFNGYTF

v_gene: TRBV18
j_gene: TRBJ1-1
abundance: once
d_gene: TRBD1
CDR3nt: TGTGCCAGCTCACAACAACAGGGGAGGAACACTGAAGCTTTCTTT
CDR3aa: CASSQQQGRNTEAFF

v_gene: TRBV5-5
j_gene: TRBJ2-4
abundance: .
d_gene: .
CDR3nt: TGTGCCAGCAGCTTGAACCCCACAACCAAAAACATTCAGTACTTC
CDR3aa: CASSLNPTTKNIQYF

v_gene: TRBV19
j_gene: TRBJ1-2
abundance: .
d_gene: .
CDR3nt: TGTGCCAGTAGTATCCAGGGCAACGATGGCTACACCTTC
CDR3aa: CASSIQGNDGYTF

v_gene: TRBV15
j_gene: TRBJ1-1
abundance: .
d_gene: .
CDR3nt: TGTGCCGAAAACGGGACTCCGGTTGTGAACACTGAAGCTTTCTTT
CDR3aa: CAENGTPVVNTEAFF

v_gene: TRBV18
j_gene: TRBJ1-1
abundance: .
d_gene: .
CDR3nt: TGTGCCAGCTCCCGAGAGGGGTCCCGCACTGAAGCTTTCTTT
CDR3aa: CASSREGSRTEAFF

v_gene: TRBV14
j_gene: TRBJ2-5
abundance: few
d_gene: .
CDR3nt: TGTGCCAGCAGCCAATCGCGGAGGACACGGGAAGAGACCCAGTACTTC
CDR3aa: CASSQSRRTREETQYF

v_gene: TRBV6-6
j_gene: TRBJ2-3
abundance: .
d_gene: TRBD2
CDR3nt: TGTGCCAGCAGTTACGCTACTAGCGGCACAGATACGCAGTATTTT
CDR3aa: CASSYATSGTDTQYF

v_gene: TRBV7-6
j_gene: TRBJ2-2
abundance: .
d_gene: .
CDR3nt: TGTGCCAGCAGCCCGGACATCGGAACCGGGGAGCTGTTTTTT
CDR3aa: CASSPDIGTGELFF

v_gene: TRBV5-4
j_gene: TRBJ2-1
abundance: .
d_gene: TRBD2
CDR3nt: TGTGCCAGCAGCCCAGGACTAGCGATCTACAATGAGCAGTTCTTC
CDR3aa: CASSPGLAIYNEQFF

v_gene: TRBV7-2
j_gene: TRBJ2-4
abundance: .
d_gene: .
CDR3nt: TGTGCCAGCAGCTTATATACGGGAGCAGCCAAAAACATTCAGTACTTC
CDR3aa: CASSLYTGAAKNIQYF

v_gene: TRBV11-2
j_gene: TRBJ1-2
abundance: once
d_gene: .
CDR3nt: TGTGCCAGCAGCTTAGAAGTTTCCGGCTACACCTTC
CDR3aa: CASSLEVSGYTF

v_gene: TRBV11-2
j_gene: TRBJ2-1
abundance: .
d_gene: .
CDR3nt: TGTGCCAGCAGCTTACGTGGGCTCTCCTACAATGAGCAGTTCTTC
CDR3aa: CASSLRGLSYNEQFF